This T cell receptor beta chain was obtained from a study of blood T cell repertoires in COVID-19. Study overall: Samples representing acute and convalescent COVID-19 were sourced from the United States, Italy and Spain. Sample material is recorded as cDNA or gDNA derived from T cells, B-cell-depleted T cells, or PBMCs.

The CDR3 loop spans 18 amino acids. Per germline, CDR1 LNHDA and CDR2 SQIVND (reference sequence). J was trimmed by 1 base and V by 3 bases; bases with no gene match: 14. Seattle participants joined during active infection and were tracked over time. This table comes from immunoSEQ multiplex PCR, and its TCRdb copy is limited to in-frame clones, with some not included. Among about 350,000 clones listed, approximately 87% were seen once. The source of this sequence is a woman aged 50 to 60 with COVID-19, enrolled during active disease. The genes are TRBV19 and TRBJ1-1, with 7 bases aligning to TRBD1. The source material was peripheral blood. The CDR3 sequence is CASSIARQGANQNTEAFF. The CDR3 DNA reads as TGTGCCAGTAGTATTGCCCGACAGGGAGCAAATCAGAACACTGAAGCTTTCTTT.